A selection of T cell receptor beta chains follows, all from one sample in a study of PD-1 blockade in classical Hodgkin lymphoma. Sequencing used immunoSEQ multiplex PCR; TCRdb keeps in-frame clones, though not all of them. Of more than 15,000 clones in the sample, more than 60% were seen once. Sequences were derived from peripheral blood mononuclear cells (PBMCs), sampled at baseline. These TCRs come from a human donor with classical Hodgkin lymphoma. CDR3s include the opening cysteine and the closing phenylalanine or tryptophan. Fields, in order: V gene, J gene, CDR3 protein.

V gene: TRBV5-4
J gene: TRBJ2-5
CDR3 protein: CASSWTSGVSQETQYF

V gene: TRBV5-1
J gene: TRBJ2-2
CDR3 protein: CASAIGDRDTGELFF

V gene: TRBV5-1
J gene: TRBJ2-1
CDR3 protein: CASSPFDSHNEQFF

V gene: TRBV12-5
J gene: TRBJ2-5
CDR3 protein: CASGSTDDLLEETQYF

V gene: TRBV18
J gene: TRBJ2-1
CDR3 protein: CASTLYRGEGHEQFF

V gene: TRBV4-2
J gene: TRBJ2-7
CDR3 protein: CASSQVGGLAGSYEQYF

V gene: TRBV10-3
J gene: TRBJ1-1
CDR3 protein: CAISDLASNTEAFF

V gene: TRBV7-2
J gene: TRBJ2-7
CDR3 protein: CASSLRQASSYEQYF

V gene: TRBV5-1
J gene: TRBJ1-6
CDR3 protein: CASSDLGQGALSPLHF

V gene: TRBV5-1
J gene: TRBJ1-1
CDR3 protein: CASTPAGGRNTEAFF

V gene: TRBV5-1
J gene: TRBJ2-5
CDR3 protein: CASSPGGGGQETQYF

V gene: TRBV19
J gene: TRBJ1-2
CDR3 protein: CASSIDRDRGVYGYTF

V gene: TRBV5-1
J gene: TRBJ1-1
CDR3 protein: CASSPTGVTEAFF

V gene: TRBV5-6
J gene: TRBJ2-1
CDR3 protein: CASSLLAGGPGNEQFF

V gene: TRBV18
J gene: TRBJ1-2
CDR3 protein: CASSPLVDSNYGYTF

V gene: TRBV5-1
J gene: -
CDR3 protein: CASSPDTLGNEQFF

V gene: TRBV6-1
J gene: TRBJ2-7
CDR3 protein: CASRGRAGQYYEQYF

V gene: TRBV28
J gene: TRBJ1-5
CDR3 protein: CASSPQLLSNQPQHF

V gene: TRBV30
J gene: TRBJ1-2
CDR3 protein: CAWSTGSYGYTF

V gene: TRBV29-1
J gene: TRBJ2-1
CDR3 protein: CSVDGLAPPFSYNEQFF

V gene: TRBV28
J gene: TRBJ2-1
CDR3 protein: CASSSGLEAYNEQFF

V gene: TRBV5-1
J gene: TRBJ2-7
CDR3 protein: CASSLGVAGGLPHEQYF

V gene: TRBV6-5
J gene: TRBJ2-2
CDR3 protein: CASLRRGADTGELFF

V gene: TRBV7-8
J gene: TRBJ1-4
CDR3 protein: CASSLRRTGQHATNEKLFF

V gene: TRBV5-5
J gene: TRBJ2-2
CDR3 protein: CASSLTVNTGELFF

V gene: TRBV7-9
J gene: TRBJ1-4
CDR3 protein: CASSDRDGVGKLFF

V gene: TRBV14
J gene: TRBJ1-2
CDR3 protein: CASSPGTVYGYTF

V gene: TRBV7-9
J gene: TRBJ2-1
CDR3 protein: CASSQGGREQFF

V gene: TRBV11-2
J gene: TRBJ2-3
CDR3 protein: CASTTSDTQYF